The 13 T cell receptor beta chains presented below share a single source sample, sequenced in a study of esophageal squamous cell carcinoma under preoperative chemotherapy. TCRdb reanalysed the PCR reads using MiXCR and keeps one entry per CDR3 protein. The repertoire holds approximately 12,000 distinct CDR3 sequences, with almost 55% as singletons. Noted time point: before preoperative PTX-NDP chemotherapy. Sampling was done from a patient given preoperative chemotherapy. The source of these receptors is a human donor with esophageal squamous cell carcinoma. The donor label of this sample is uncertain.

The chain is built from TRBV12-3 or TRBV12-4 and TRBJ2-1; 8 bases map to TRBD1. The last part of the DNA fits TRBJ2-7 better; the J call may be wrong. The CDR3 extends over 13 amino acids. For the CDR3, the DNA is TGTGCCAGCAGCCAGGGGGCGCGCAACGAGCAGTACTTC. Residues: CASSQGARNEQYF.

This clonotype is classed as medium-sized. CDR3: CASSETSGRGDTQYF. The CDR3 nucleotides read TGCGCCAGCAGTGAGACTAGCGGGAGGGGTGATACGCAGTATTTT. This rearrangement joins TRBV10-2 to TRBJ2-3; 13 bases map to TRBD2. V was pared by 2 bases and J by 6 bases, with 2 bases of the junction left unmatched. Germline-derived CDR1 and CDR2 are WSHSY and SAAADI. The CDR3 sequence is 15 residues long.

With regard to this clonotype: Compared with germline, one end of the junction differs, possibly owing to a read error. The chain employs TRBV6-1 and TRBJ2-1, with D possibly TRBD2 on 6 matching bases. The V gene's germline CDR1 is MNHNS and CDR2 SASEGT. The CDR3 extends over 13 amino acids. CDR3 DNA sequence: TGTGCCAAGGGCTGCGGGACGGCCAATGAGCTGTTCTTC. Its translation is CAKGCGTANELFF.

The rearrangement links TRBV6-1 to TRBJ1-2; tentatively, D is TRBD1 (5 bases). Germline assignment: CDR1 MNHNS and CDR2 SASEGT. The CDR3 length is 14 residues. V gave up 7 bases and J gave up 5 bases, with 17 bases separating them. In DNA, the CDR3 is TGTGCCAGCAAACGGGACGGGCCTGGGTATGGCTACACCTTC. Amino acids: CASKRDGPGYGYTF.

The chain links TRBV7-2 to TRBJ2-3, with no clear D. CDR1 and CDR2 from the germline V gene are SGHTA and FQGNSA. The CDR3 contains 11 residues. Trimming took off 7 bases at V and 0 bases at J, with 2 bases between the two ends. The CDR3 DNA sequence: TGTGCCAGCACTAGCACAGATACGCAGTATTTT. Amino acids: CASTSTDTQYF.

V is TRBV27 and J is TRBJ2-3, with 7 nucleotides matching TRBD2. V lost 5 bases, J lost 1 base, and 9 bases stayed unmatched. The CDR3 is made up of 16 amino acids. Germline lookup yields CDR1 MNHEY and CDR2 SMNVEV (reference sequence). Here the CDR3 reads CASSQGGGGGTDTQYF. As DNA, the CDR3 is TGTGCCAGCAGTCAGGGTGGGGGGGGGGGCACAGATACGCAGTATTTT.

V usage is TRBV6-1 and J usage is TRBJ2-2; 7 nucleotides match TRBD1. The J call could be wrong; TRBJ2-3 is a better fit for the DNA end. Per germline, CDR1 MNHNS and CDR2 SASEGT. There are 14 residues in the CDR3. The CDR3 spells CASSQGWGTGEQYF. The CDR3 DNA sequence: TGTGCCAGCAGCCAGGGATGGGGCACAGGGGAGCAGTATTTT.

This clonotype qualifies as large (0.1 to 1%). This chain connects TRBV6-1 to TRBJ2-1; TRBD2 matches at 8 bases. This CDR3 is built from 14 residues. The junction had 6 bases not matched to a gene; V was cut back by 3 bases and J by 8 bases. Germline CDR1 MNHNS, CDR2 SASEGT. The CDR3 sequence: CASSDPGLGHEQFF. DNA for the CDR3: TGTGCCAGCAGTGATCCGGGACTAGGTCATGAGCAGTTCTTC.

Notes on this clonotype: An end of the junction differs from the germline gene, which may be a read error. The rearrangement links TRBV6-1 to TRBJ2-1; D is ambiguous. The CDR3 extends over 16 amino acids. Germline V CDR1 and CDR2: MNHNS, SASEGT. The CDR3, as DNA: TGTGCCAGCAGTGAACGAGAGGCTGTCCTTTACGATGAGCAGTTCTTT. It specifies CASSEREAVLYDEQFF.

As for this clonotype: The junction does not match germline at one end; this may be a read error. This sequence joins TRBV7-8 and TRBJ2-1, with unresolved D. The germline V gene has CDR1 SGHVS and CDR2 FQNEAQ. The CDR3 is 12 residues long. The chain's CDR3 is CASSLVGHEQFF. The DNA of the CDR3 is TGTGCCAGTAGCTTAGTAGGGCACGAGCAGTTCTTC. Based on the CDR3 plus reference TRBV7-8 and TRBJ2-1, the full variable domain is GAGVSQSPRYKVAKRGQDVALRCDPISGHVSLFWYQQALGQGPEFLTYFQNEAQLDKSGLPSDRFFAERPEGSVSTLKIQRTQQEDSAVYLCASSLVGHEQFFGPGTRLTVL.

Turning to this clonotype: The junction and the germline gene differ at one end; a read error may be behind it. The chain links TRBV6-1 to TRBJ2-3, with D possibly matching TRBD2 (6 bases). The CDR3 length is 15 residues. CDR1 and CDR2 (germline): MNHNS, SASEGT. In DNA, the CDR3 is TGTGCCAGCGGTGAAGGGACTCGCGGGGAAGAGACGCAGTATTTT. Protein sequence: CASGEGTRGEETQYF.

The chain is built from TRBV6-5 and TRBJ2-3; D is unresolved. This CDR3 region has 13 residues. Trimming left V 2 bases short and J 11 bases short, with 14 bases between. The germline gives CDR1 MNHEY, CDR2 SVGAGI. The CDR3 is CASSYDRQVGQYF. The CDR3 DNA is TGTGCCAGCAGTTACGACCGGCAGGTTGGGCAGTATTTT.

This clonotype was seen a single time. In nucleotides, the CDR3 is TGTGCCCGCAGTGCGTCGACAGGGGGGACAGACACGCAGTACTTC. Amino acid sequence: CARSASTGGTDTQYF. The V and J genes are TRBV10-3 and TRBJ2-3; 9 positions agree with TRBD1. The tail of the sequence fits TRBJ2-7 better, so the J call may be wrong. The germline gives CDR1 ENHRY, CDR2 SYGVKD. The CDR3 spans 15 residues.